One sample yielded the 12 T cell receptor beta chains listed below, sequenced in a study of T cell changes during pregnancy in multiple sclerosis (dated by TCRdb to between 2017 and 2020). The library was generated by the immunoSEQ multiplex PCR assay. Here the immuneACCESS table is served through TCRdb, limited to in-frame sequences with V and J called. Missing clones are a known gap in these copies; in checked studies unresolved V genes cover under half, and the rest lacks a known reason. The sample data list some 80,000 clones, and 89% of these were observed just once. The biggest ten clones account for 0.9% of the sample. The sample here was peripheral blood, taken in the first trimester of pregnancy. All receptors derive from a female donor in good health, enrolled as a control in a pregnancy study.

As DNA, the CDR3 is TGTGCCAGTAGTACCCCCGTAAACATTCAGTACTTC. Its translation is CASSTPVNIQYF. The chain joins TRBV19 to TRBJ2-4; D gene unclear. The CDR3 loop spans 12 amino acids. With 4 bases removed from V and 6 bases from J, the gap between germline ends came to 7 bases. The germline CDR1 and CDR2 sequences are LNHDA and SQIVND (reference sequence).

CDR3 coding DNA: TGTGCCAGCAGTGGAGAAGGGGGGGTTCAGCCCCAGCATTTT. It encodes CASSGEGGVQPQHF. The V call is TRBV2, the J call TRBJ1-5; TRBD1 is a possible D gene (6 bases). Trimming removed 4 bases at V and 6 bases at J, with 13 bases between. This CDR3 comprises 14 residues. Germline CDR1 SNHLY, CDR2 FYNNEI.

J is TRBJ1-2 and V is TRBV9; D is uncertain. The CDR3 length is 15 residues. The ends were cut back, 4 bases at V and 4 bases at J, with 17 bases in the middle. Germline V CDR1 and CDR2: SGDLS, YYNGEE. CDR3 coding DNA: TGTGCCAGCAGCCCCCCCACTGCTCTAAGCTATGGCTACACCTTC. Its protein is CASSPPTALSYGYTF.

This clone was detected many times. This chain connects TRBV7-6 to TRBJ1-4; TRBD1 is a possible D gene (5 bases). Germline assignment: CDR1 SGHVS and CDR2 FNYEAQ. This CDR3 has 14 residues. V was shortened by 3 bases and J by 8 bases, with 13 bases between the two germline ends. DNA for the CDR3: TGTGCCAGCAGCTTGGGGGGGACGGGGGAAAAACTGTTTTTT. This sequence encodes CASSLGGTGEKLFF. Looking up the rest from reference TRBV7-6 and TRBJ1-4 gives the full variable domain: GAGVSQSPRYKVTKRGQDVALRCDPISGHVSLYWYRQALGQGPEFLTYFNYEAQQDKSGLPNDRFSAERPEGSISTLTIQRTEQRDSAMYRCASSLGGTGEKLFFGSGTQLSVL.

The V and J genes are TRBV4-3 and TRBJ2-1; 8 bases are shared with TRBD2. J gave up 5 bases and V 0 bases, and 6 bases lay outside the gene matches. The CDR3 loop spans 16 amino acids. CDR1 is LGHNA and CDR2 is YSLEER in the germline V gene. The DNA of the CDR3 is TGCGCCAGCAGCCAAGATTTGATAGCGGGAAACAATGAGCAGTTCTTC. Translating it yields CASSQDLIAGNNEQFF.

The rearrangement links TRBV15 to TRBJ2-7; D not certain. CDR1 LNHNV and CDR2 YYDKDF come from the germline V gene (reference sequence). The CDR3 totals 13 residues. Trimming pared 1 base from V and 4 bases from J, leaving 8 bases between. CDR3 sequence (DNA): TGTGCCACCAGCAGAGGAGAGAGTTACGAGCAGTACTTC. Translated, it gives CATSRGESYEQYF.

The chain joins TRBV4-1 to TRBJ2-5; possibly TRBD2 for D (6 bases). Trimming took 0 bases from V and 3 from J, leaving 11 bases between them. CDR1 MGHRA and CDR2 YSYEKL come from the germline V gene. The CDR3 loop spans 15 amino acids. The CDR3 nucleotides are TGCGCCAGCAGCCAAGATCGACGGAGGGAAGAGACCCAGTACTTC. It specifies CASSQDRRREETQYF.

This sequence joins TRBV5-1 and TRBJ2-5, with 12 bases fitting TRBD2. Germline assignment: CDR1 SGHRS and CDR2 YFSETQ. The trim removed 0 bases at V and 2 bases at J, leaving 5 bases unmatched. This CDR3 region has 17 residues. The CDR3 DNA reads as TGCGCCAGCAGCTTGGGGGGACTAGCGGGTGAACAAGAGACCCAGTACTTC. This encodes CASSLGGLAGEQETQYF.

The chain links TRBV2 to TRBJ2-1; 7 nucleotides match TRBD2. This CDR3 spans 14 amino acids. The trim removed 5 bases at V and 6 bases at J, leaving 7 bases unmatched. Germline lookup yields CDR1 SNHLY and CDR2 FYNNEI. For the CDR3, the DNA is TGTGCCAGCAGTTACACCGGGACTACCAATGAGCAGTTCTTC. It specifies CASSYTGTTNEQFF.

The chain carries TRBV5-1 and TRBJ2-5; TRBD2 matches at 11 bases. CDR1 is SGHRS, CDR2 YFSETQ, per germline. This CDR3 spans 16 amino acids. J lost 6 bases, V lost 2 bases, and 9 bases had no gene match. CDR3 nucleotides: TGCGCCAGCAGCTTTAATAGCGGGAGGGCGGGGAAGACCCAGTACTTC. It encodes CASSFNSGRAGKTQYF.

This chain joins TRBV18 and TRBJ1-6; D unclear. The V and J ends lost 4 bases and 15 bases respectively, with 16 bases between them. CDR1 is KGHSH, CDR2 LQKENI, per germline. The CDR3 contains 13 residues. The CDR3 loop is CASSQSRTTYLHF. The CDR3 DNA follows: TGTGCCAGCTCACAATCTAGGACTACGTACCTCCACTTT.

The CDR3 DNA sequence: TGTGCCAGTAGTGTTGGGGCGGACAGGGGCAATCAGCCCCAGCATTTT. This codes for CASSVGADRGNQPQHF. V is TRBV19 and J is TRBJ1-5, with 8 bases matching TRBD1. Per germline, CDR1 LNHDA and CDR2 SQIVND (reference sequence). The J segment lost 2 bases and the V segment lost 5 bases, leaving 8 bases of the junction unmatched. The CDR3 loop spans 16 amino acids.